These T cell receptor beta chains were read from a single sample in a study of T cells in Graves' hyperthyroidism and ophthalmopathy. A single record per CDR3 protein comes from TCRdb applying MiXCR to the multiplex PCR reads. Found here are 450,000 to 700,000 distinct CDR3 sequences, around 45% of them singletons; the top ten hold about 20%. The specimen sequenced was peripheral blood or thyroid tissue (not recorded which). These receptors were obtained from an adult woman with Graves' disease, either hyperthyroidism or ophthalmopathy (not recorded which). Both conserved end residues are part of each CDR3.

V,J,CDR3
TRBV5-1,TRBJ1-4,CASSPDRGEEKLFF
TRBV11-2,TRBJ2-7,CASSQTGAGEQYF
TRBV7-2,TRBJ1-2,CASSQGGYYGYTF
TRBV10-3,TRBJ1-2,CAISESAGGYGYTF
TRBV7-2,TRBJ2-5,CAGGPGQFSYGYTFGSGTQYF
TRBV10-3,TRBJ1-2,CASDLEGARGYTF
TRBV7-3,TRBJ1-3,CASSLRMGAGAGNTIYF
TRBV11-2,TRBJ1-2,CASSHLGARYTF
TRBV7-9,TRBJ1-4,CASSSSTGTENEKLFF
TRBV2,TRBJ2-3,CASMILAGTDTQYF
TRBV6-4,TRBJ1-1,CASSDSGGNTEAFF
TRBV18,TRBJ1-1,CASSLRGDTEAFF
TRBV5-4,TRBJ2-7,CASSPGQGGYEQYF
TRBV7-2,TRBJ2-6,CASSLKVLVWGGTGANVLTF
TRBV29-1,TRBJ1-6,CSVWGGSYNSPLHF
TRBV6-1,TRBJ1-5,CASSVGFRQPQHF
TRBV10-3,TRBJ1-3,CAISDGGDLSSGNTIYF
TRBV28,TRBJ1-5,CASSLPSIQHF
TRBV5-6,TRBJ1-5,CASSFNPGNSNQPQHF
TRBV29-1,TRBJ2-7,CSVEDRDEYEQYF
TRBV30,TRBJ1-4,CAWSVHGEADEKLFF
TRBV2,TRBJ2-5,CASSRDQETQYF
TRBV7-9,TRBJ1-2,CASSSPHRGRNYGYTF
TRBV20-1,TRBJ1-6,CSTGRSPLHF
TRBV24-1,TRBJ2-5,CATSDLQGVETQYF
TRBV7-8,TRBJ1-5,CASSHGGDRRYQPQHF
TRBV20-1,TRBJ1-4,CSAVGAATNEKLFF
TRBV25-1,TRBJ1-2,CASSEPERTSGYTF
TRBV29-1,TRBJ1-2,CSVDPPHDNGYTF
TRBV24-1,TRBJ2-5,CATSDSQGGPQETQYF
TRBV5-4,TRBJ1-4,CASSSRQGEGEKLFF
TRBV20-1,TRBJ2-5,CSAKANGETQYF
TRBV5-1,TRBJ1-2,CASSLDWGNGYTF
TRBV7-9,TRBJ1-4,CASSFPGSDEKLFF
TRBV15,TRBJ1-2,CATSSGQTGVYGYTF
TRBV6-5,TRBJ1-4,CASGRGRDEKLFF
TRBV7-9,TRBJ2-5,CASSLWSLGGRLQETQYF
TRBV10-3,TRBJ2-5,CAISPRKDYETQYF
TRBV20-1,TRBJ2-2,CSALNYLGLPNTGELFF
TRBV7-9,-,CASSLVLYNEQFF
TRBV29-1,TRBJ2-5,CSVEEQGARPETQYF
TRBV7-9,TRBJ2-2,CASSLRAETNTGELFF
TRBV2,TRBJ1-2,CASSENRHYGYTF
TRBV7-6,TRBJ1-3,CASSHQTANTIYF
TRBV6-5,TRBJ2-6,CASSYLRTF
TRBV2,TRBJ2-3,CASIRDTQYF
TRBV6-6,TRBJ1-5,CASSYSGPSGSMTQHF
TRBV11-2,TRBJ1-2,CASSGGGPTINYGYTF
TRBV18,TRBJ2-5,CASSPTVGRLETQYF
TRBV30,TRBJ2-2,CAWSVLAGVLTGELFF
TRBV7-3,TRBJ1-4,CASSPTGQGGKLFF
TRBV4-1,TRBJ2-7,CASSSFRSATVYEQYF
TRBV2,TRBJ1-6,CARDPGTANSPLHF
TRBV10-3,TRBJ1-4,CATTDDATNEKLFF
TRBV12-3/TRBV12-4,TRBJ1-1,CASSGQLNGEAFF
TRBV10-3,TRBJ2-3,CAISATTSGRISDTQYF
TRBV20-1,TRBJ1-2,CSARAGTKDYGYTF
TRBV16,TRBJ2-7,CASSQGGAHSYEQYF
TRBV5-1,TRBJ1-2,CASSIDGEYGYTF
TRBV7-9,TRBJ2-6,CASSQHGVSGANVLTF